Each of the 12 T cell receptor beta chains below was sequenced from the same sample in a study of blood T cell repertoires in COVID-19. TCRdb's copy holds only in-frame clones and misses some; the assay was immunoSEQ multiplex PCR. The sample lists about 300,000 clones; 80% to 90% were seen once. Sequencing was performed on PBMCs or T cells enriched from blood (not recorded which). These receptors came from a young man who had recovered from COVID-19.

V is TRBV19 and J is TRBJ1-1; D is undetermined. The germline gives CDR1 LNHDA, CDR2 SQIVND (reference sequence). V was pared by 6 bases and J by 0 bases, with 20 bases between. The CDR3 consists of 17 residues. CDR3 protein: CASRPAGGDRVNTEAFF. In nucleotides, the CDR3 is TGTGCCAGTAGACCCGCGGGAGGTGATCGAGTGAACACTGAAGCTTTCTTT. The entire variable domain, with the rest obtained from reference TRBV19 and TRBJ1-1, is as follows: DGGITQSPKYLFRKEGQNVTLSCEQNLNHDAMYWYRQDPGQGLRLIYYSQIVNDFQKGDIAEGYSVSREKKESFPLTVTSAQKNPTAFYLCASRPAGGDRVNTEAFFGQGTRLTVV.

The chain couples TRBV29-1 to TRBJ1-6; D gene unclear. The CDR3 runs to 14 residues. Germline loops: CDR1 SQVTM, CDR2 ANQGSEA. The V end was cut by 5 bases, the J end by 8 bases, with 16 bases between. In nucleotides, the CDR3 is TGCAGCGTTTCATGGGGAGGCTTAGATTCACCCCTCCACTTT. Translation gives CSVSWGGLDSPLHF. The whole variable domain, filled in from reference TRBV29-1 and TRBJ1-6, reads SAVISQKPSRDICQRGTSLTIQCQVDSQVTMMFWYRQQPGQSLTLIATANQGSEATYESGFVIDKFPISRPNLTFSTLTVSNMSPEDSSIYLCSVSWGGLDSPLHFGNGTRLTVT.

Notes on this clone: Distinct nucleotide sequences in the sample also encode this CDR3. This sequence joins TRBV9 and TRBJ1-2; no firm D call. The CDR3 covers 12 residues. V shed 5 bases and J shed 2 bases, with 7 bases lying between them. Per the germline V gene, CDR1 is SGDLS and CDR2 is YYNGEE. The CDR3 reads CASSLSNYGYTF. The CDR3 region has the DNA TGTGCCAGCAGTCTTTCCAACTATGGCTACACCTTC.

This chain connects TRBV13 to TRBJ1-2; no firm D call. This CDR3 comprises 14 residues. Germline values: CDR1 PRHDT, CDR2 FYEKMQ (reference sequence). With 8 bases removed from V and 4 bases from J, the gap between germline ends came to 17 bases. CDR3 bases: TGTGCCAGCGTCCCTGGGAGAGGGATCTATGGCTACACCTTC. It translates to CASVPGRGIYGYTF.

This clone was counted a single time. The chain links TRBV6-5 to TRBJ2-5; tentative D call: TRBD1 (6 bases). The germline gives CDR1 MNHEY, CDR2 SVGAGI. Trimming removed 6 bases at V and 7 bases at J, with 15 bases between. The CDR3 is 13 residues long. DNA for the CDR3: TGTGCCAGCAGCGATGACAGGTTCGTGACCCAGTACTTC. It is translated as CASSDDRFVTQYF.

The rearrangement uses TRBV6-2 or TRBV6-3 and TRBJ1-1; a weak D match, TRBD1 (5 bases). This CDR3 has 13 residues. Germline V gene sequence: CDR1 MNHEY, CDR2 SVGEGT. Between the trimmed V and J ends, which lost 6 bases and 6 bases, there was a span of 14 bases. Here the CDR3 DNA reads TGTGCCAGCAGCATCGGGGGTACGGCTGAAGCTTTCTTT. It encodes CASSIGGTAEAFF.

The chain is built from TRBV6-1 and TRBJ1-5, with D unclear. The CDR3 contains 13 residues. From germline, CDR1 is MNHNS and CDR2 SASEGT. V was trimmed by 4 bases and J by 7 bases, leaving 11 bases between them. CDR3 region: CASSAGLEQPQHF. CDR3 DNA sequence: TGTGCCAGCAGTGCTGGGTTGGAGCAGCCCCAGCATTTT.

The V gene is TRBV7-9, the J gene TRBJ1-3; D may be TRBD1 (5 bases). The CDR3 has 19 residues. Germline CDR1 and CDR2: SEHNR and FQNEAQ (reference sequence). V lost 1 base to trimming and J lost 0 bases, with 19 bases between them. The CDR3 DNA is TGTGCCAGCAGCTTAGATCTGTCATGGACATCAATCTCTGGAAACACCATATATTTT. Protein: CASSLDLSWTSISGNTIYF.

J is TRBJ1-1 and V is TRBV6-5; D is possibly TRBD1 (5 bases). V was trimmed by 6 bases and J by 4 bases, leaving 12 bases between them. The CDR3 is 13 amino acids. Germline CDR1 and CDR2: MNHEY and SVGAGI. The CDR3 nucleotides are TGTGCCAGCAGACCGGACGGGGGCACTGAAGCTTTCTTT. Protein sequence: CASRPDGGTEAFF.

The rearrangement links TRBV15 to TRBJ2-7; perhaps TRBD2 as D (7 bases). With 8 bases removed from V and 4 bases from J, the gap between germline ends came to 12 bases. CDR1 and CDR2 (germline): LNHNV, YYDKDF (reference sequence). The length of the CDR3 is 12 residues. Here the CDR3 reads CATRGAKYEQYF. The CDR3 nucleotides read TGTGCCACCCGGGGGGCGAAGTACGAGCAGTACTTC. Drawing the rest from reference TRBV15 and TRBJ2-7, the complete variable domain is DAMVIQNPRYQVTQFGKPVTLSCSQTLNHNVMYWYQQKSSQAPKLLFHYYDKDFNNEADTPDNFQSRRPNTSFCFLDIRSPGLGDTAMYLCATRGAKYEQYFGPGTRLTVT.

This clone has only one observation. The CDR3 loop reads CASSSGPSYEQYF. The CDR3 bases are TGTGCCAGCAGTTCAGGGCCCTCCTACGAGCAGTACTTC. This chain links TRBV6-5 with TRBJ2-7, with D possibly TRBD1 on 5 matching bases. Germline lookup yields CDR1 MNHEY and CDR2 SVGAGI. The CDR3 runs 13 residues. Trimming took off 4 bases at V and 0 bases at J, with 7 bases between the two ends.

As for this clone: Since no conserved phenylalanine or tryptophan closes the CDR3, a read error is the likely cause. The DNA is omitted, as the CDR3 cannot be located on it reliably, and the CDR3 follows TCRdb's listing. The chain uses TRBV2 and TRBJ2-7; the DNA was not used to check the table's D call, TRBD1. CDR1 and CDR2 from the germline V gene are SNHLY and FYNNEI. The CDR3 numbers 13 amino acids, ends counted. The CDR3 protein is CASSETVVMAPAL.